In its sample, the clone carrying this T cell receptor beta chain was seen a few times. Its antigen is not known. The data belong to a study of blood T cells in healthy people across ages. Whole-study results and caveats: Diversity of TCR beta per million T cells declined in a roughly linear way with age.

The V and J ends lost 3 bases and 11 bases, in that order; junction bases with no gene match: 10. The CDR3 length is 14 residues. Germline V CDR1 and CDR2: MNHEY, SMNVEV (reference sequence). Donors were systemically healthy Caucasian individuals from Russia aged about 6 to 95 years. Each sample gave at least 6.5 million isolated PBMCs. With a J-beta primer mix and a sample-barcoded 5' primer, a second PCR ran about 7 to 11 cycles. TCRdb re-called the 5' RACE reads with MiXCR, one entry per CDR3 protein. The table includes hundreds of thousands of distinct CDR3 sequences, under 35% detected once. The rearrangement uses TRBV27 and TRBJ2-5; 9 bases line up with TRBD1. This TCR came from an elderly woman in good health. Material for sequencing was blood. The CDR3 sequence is CASSFWDRAYEQYF. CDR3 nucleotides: TGTGCCAGCAGTTTCTGGGACAGGGCCTATGAGCAGTACTTC.